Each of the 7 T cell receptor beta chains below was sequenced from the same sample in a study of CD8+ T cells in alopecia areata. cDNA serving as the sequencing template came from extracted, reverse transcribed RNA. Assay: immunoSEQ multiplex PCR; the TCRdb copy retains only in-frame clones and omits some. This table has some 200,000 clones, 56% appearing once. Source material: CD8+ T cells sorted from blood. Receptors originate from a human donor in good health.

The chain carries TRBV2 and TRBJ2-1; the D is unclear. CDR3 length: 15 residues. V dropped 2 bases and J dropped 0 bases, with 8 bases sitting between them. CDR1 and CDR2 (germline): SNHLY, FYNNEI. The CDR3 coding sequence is TGTGCCAGCAGTGAATCCTTGAGCTCCTACAATGAGCAGTTCTTC. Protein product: CASSESLSSYNEQFF.

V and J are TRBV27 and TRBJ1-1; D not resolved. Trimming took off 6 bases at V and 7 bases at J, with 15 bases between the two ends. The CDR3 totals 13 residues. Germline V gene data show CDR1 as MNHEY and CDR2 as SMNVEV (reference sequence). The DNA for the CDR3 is TGTGCCAGCAGCCTACCCAATAATGGTGAAGCTTTCTTT. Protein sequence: CASSLPNNGEAFF.

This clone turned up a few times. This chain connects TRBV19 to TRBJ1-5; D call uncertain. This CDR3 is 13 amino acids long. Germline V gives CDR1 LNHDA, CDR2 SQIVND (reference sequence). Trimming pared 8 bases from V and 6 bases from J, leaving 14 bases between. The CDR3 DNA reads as TGTGCCAGTGGGGATGTGGGTTCTCAGCCCCAGCATTTT. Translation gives CASGDVGSQPQHF. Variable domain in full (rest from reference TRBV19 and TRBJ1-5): DGGITQSPKYLFRKEGQNVTLSCEQNLNHDAMYWYRQDPGQGLRLIYYSQIVNDFQKGDIAEGYSVSREKKESFPLTVTSAQKNPTAFYLCASGDVGSQPQHFGDGTRLSIL.

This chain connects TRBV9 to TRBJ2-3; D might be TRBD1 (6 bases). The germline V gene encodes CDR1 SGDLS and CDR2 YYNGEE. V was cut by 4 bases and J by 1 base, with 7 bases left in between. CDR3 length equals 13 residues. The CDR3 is CASSPGGTDTQYF. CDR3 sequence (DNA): TGTGCCAGCAGCCCAGGGGGCACAGATACGCAGTATTTT.

The CDR3 sequence is CASSLDAVPDTQYF. The CDR3, as DNA: TGTGCCAGCAGCCTCGACGCGGTGCCAGATACGCAGTATTTT. The V call is TRBV6-5, the J call TRBJ2-3; D not resolved. The CDR3 length is 14 residues. Germline-derived CDR1 and CDR2 are MNHEY and SVGAGI. The ends were cut back, 6 bases at V and 4 bases at J, with 14 bases in the middle.

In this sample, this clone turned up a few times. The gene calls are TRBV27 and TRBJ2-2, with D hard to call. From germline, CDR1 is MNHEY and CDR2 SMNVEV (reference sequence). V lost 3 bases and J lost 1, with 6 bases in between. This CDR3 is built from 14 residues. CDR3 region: CASSLVLNTGELFF. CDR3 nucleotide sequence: TGTGCCAGCAGTTTGGTCTTGAACACCGGGGAGCTGTTTTTT.

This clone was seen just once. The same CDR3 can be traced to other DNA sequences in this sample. Here the CDR3 reads CASSQGGAGEQYF. For the CDR3, the DNA is TGCGCCAGCAGCCAAGGAGGGGCCGGCGAGCAGTACTTC. The rearrangement links TRBV4-1 to TRBJ2-7; D is possibly TRBD1 or TRBD2 (5 bases each). Germline V gene data show CDR1 as MGHRA and CDR2 as YSYEKL. The CDR3 is 13 amino acids. The germline V and J ends were trimmed by 1 base and 6 bases, with 10 bases remaining between them.